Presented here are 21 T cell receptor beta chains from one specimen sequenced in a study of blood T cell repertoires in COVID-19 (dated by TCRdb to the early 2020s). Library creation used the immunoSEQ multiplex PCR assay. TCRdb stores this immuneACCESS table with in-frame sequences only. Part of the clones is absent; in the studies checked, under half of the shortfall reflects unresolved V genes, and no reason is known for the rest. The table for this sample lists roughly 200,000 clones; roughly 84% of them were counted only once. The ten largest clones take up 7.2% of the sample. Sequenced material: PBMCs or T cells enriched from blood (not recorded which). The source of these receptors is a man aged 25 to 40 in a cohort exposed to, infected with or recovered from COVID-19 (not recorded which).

The CDR3 bases are TGTGCCAGCAGTTTGAACGACGGGGGGCTTGCGTACTTC. This sequence encodes CASSLNDGGLAYF. The chain recombines TRBV12-3 or TRBV12-4 with TRBJ2-7; possibly TRBD2 for D (7 bases). Trimming removed 3 bases at V and 12 bases at J, with 18 bases between. The CDR3 consists of 13 residues.

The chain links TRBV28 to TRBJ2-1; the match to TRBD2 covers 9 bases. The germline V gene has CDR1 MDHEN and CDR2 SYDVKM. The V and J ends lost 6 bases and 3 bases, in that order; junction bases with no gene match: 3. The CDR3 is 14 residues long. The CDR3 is CASSAGGVYNEQFF. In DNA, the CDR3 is TGTGCCAGCAGCGCGGGAGGGGTCTACAATGAGCAGTTCTTC.

The CDR3 region has the DNA TGTGCCAGCAGCTTAATGGGGACTAGCGGGACGAGGGAGCAGTACTTC. This sequence encodes CASSLMGTSGTREQYF. This sequence joins TRBV7-9 and TRBJ2-7; 13 bases fit TRBD2. The CDR3 sequence is 16 residues long. Per germline, CDR1 SEHNR and CDR2 FQNEAQ (reference sequence). Unmatched junction bases numbered 8, after V lost 2 bases and J lost 7 bases.

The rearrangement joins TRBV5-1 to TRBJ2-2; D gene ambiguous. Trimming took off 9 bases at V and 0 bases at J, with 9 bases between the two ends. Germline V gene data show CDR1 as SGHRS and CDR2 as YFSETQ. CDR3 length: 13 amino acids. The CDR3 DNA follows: TGCGCCACGTTAGCAGCGAACACCGGGGAGCTGTTTTTT. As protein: CATLAANTGELFF.

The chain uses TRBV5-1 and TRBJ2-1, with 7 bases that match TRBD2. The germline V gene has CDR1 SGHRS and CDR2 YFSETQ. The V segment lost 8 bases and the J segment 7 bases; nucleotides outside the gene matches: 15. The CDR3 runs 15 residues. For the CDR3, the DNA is TGCGCCAGTGGAAAAACGGCGGGAGCCATGAATGAGCAGTTCTTC. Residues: CASGKTAGAMNEQFF.

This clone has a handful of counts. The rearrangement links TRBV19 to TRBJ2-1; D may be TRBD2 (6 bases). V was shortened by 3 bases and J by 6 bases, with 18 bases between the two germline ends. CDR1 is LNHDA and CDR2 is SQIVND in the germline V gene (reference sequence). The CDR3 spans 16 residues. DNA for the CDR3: TGTGCCAGTAGTATGGTTGGGGTAGCGGAAGGCAATGAGCAGTTCTTC. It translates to CASSMVGVAEGNEQFF.

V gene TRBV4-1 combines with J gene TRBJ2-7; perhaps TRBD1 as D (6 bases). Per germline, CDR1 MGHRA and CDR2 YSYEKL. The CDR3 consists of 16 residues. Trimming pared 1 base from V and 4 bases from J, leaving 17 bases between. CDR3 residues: CASSQGTQGWGYEQYF. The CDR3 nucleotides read TGCGCCAGCAGCCAAGGGACTCAGGGGTGGGGTTACGAGCAGTACTTC.

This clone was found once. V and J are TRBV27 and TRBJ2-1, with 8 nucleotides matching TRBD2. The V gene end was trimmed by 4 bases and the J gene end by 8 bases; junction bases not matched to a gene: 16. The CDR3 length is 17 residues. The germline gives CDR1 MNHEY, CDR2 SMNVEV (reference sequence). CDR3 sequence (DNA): TGTGCCAGCAGTTCCCCCACCAAACGGGAGGGCTTCTATGAGCAGTTCTTC. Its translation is CASSSPTKREGFYEQFF.

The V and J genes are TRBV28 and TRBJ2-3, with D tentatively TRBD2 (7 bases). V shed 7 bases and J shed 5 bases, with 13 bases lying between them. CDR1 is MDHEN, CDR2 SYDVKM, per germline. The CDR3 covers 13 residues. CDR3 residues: CASISGGVDTQYF. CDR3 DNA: TGTGCCAGCATTTCGGGGGGCGTAGATACGCAGTATTTT.

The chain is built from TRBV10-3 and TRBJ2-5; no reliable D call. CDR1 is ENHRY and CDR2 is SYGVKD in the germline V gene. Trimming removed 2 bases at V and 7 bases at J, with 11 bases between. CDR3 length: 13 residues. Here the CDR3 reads CAISEPGSGTQYF. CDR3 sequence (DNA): TGTGCCATCAGTGAGCCTGGATCGGGGACCCAGTACTTC.

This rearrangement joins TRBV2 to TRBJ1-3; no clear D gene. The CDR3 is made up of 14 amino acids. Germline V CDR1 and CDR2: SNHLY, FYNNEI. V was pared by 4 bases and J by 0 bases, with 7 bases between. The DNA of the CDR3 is TGTGCCAGCAGTGTTCGTGTCTCTGGAAACACCATATATTTT. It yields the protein CASSVRVSGNTIYF.

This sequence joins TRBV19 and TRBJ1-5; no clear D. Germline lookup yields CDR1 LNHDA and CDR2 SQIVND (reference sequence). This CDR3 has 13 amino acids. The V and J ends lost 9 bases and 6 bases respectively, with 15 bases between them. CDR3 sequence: CASTLGVPQPQHF. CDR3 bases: TGTGCCAGCACTCTCGGGGTTCCTCAGCCCCAGCATTTT. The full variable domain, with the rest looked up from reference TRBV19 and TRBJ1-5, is DGGITQSPKYLFRKEGQNVTLSCEQNLNHDAMYWYRQDPGQGLRLIYYSQIVNDFQKGDIAEGYSVSREKKESFPLTVTSAQKNPTAFYLCASTLGVPQPQHFGDGTRLSIL.

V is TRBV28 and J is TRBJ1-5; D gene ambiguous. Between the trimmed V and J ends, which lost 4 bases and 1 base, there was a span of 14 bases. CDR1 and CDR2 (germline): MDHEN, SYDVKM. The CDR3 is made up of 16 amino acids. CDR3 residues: CASSSLPGRSNQPQHF. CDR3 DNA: TGTGCCAGCAGTTCCCTTCCGGGTAGGAGCAATCAGCCCCAGCATTTT.

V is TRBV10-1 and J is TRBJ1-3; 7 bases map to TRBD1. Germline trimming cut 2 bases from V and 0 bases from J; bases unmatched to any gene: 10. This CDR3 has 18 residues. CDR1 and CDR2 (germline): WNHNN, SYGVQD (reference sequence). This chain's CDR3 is CASSERTGTLLSGNTIYF. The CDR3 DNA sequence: TGCGCCAGCAGTGAGCGGACAGGAACCTTGCTCTCTGGAAACACCATATATTTT.

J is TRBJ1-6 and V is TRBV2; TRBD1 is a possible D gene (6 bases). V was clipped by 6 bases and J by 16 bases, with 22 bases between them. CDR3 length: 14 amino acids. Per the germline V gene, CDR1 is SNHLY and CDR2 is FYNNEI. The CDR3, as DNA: TGTGCCAGCAGAAGTGTGGGGGCCCTGGGGTATCTCCACTTT. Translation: CASRSVGALGYLHF.

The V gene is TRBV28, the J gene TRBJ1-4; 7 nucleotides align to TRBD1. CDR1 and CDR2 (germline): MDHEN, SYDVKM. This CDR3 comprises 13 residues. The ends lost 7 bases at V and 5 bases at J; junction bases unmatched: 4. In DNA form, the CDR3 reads TGTGCCAGCATACAGGGGAGGAATGAAAAACTGTTTTTT. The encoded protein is CASIQGRNEKLFF.

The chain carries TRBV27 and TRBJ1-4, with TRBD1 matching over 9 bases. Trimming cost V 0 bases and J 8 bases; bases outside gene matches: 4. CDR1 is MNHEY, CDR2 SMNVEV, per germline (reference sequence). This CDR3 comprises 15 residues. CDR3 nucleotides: TGTGCCAGCAGTTTATCGGGGGACAGGGTCGAAAAACTGTTTTTT. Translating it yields CASSLSGDRVEKLFF.

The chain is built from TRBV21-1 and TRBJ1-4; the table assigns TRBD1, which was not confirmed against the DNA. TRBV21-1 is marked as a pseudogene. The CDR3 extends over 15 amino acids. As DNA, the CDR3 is TGTGCCAGCAGCAAAGCGGGGACAGCGTATGAAAAACTGTTTTTT. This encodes CASSKAGTAYEKLFF.

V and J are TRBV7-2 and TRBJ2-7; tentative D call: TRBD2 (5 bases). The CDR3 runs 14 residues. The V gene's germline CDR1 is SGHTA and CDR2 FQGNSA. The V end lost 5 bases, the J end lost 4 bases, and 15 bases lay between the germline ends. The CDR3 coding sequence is TGTGCCAGCAGCCGGAGCGGTGGCGGGTACGAGCAGTACTTC. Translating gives CASSRSGGGYEQYF. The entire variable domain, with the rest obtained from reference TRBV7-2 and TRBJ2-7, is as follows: GAGVSQSPSNKVTEKGKDVELRCDPISGHTALYWYRQSLGQGLEFLIYFQGNSAPDKSGLPSDRFSAERTGGSVSTLTIQRTQQEDSAVYLCASSRSGGGYEQYFGPGTRLTVT.

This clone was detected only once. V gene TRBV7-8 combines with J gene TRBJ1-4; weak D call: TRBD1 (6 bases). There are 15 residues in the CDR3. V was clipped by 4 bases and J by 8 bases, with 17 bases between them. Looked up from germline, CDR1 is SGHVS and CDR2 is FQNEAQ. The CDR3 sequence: CASSSTGQSHEKLFF. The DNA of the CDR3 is TGTGCCAGCAGCTCCACCGGACAGTCCCACGAAAAACTGTTTTTT.

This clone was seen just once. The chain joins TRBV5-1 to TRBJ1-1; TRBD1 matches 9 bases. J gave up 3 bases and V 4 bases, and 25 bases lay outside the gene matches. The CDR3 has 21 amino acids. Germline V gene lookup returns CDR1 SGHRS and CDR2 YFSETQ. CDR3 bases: TGCGCCAGCAGCCTCTTCTACAGGGGGCGCGAGGAGGCGAATGTGGACACTGAAGCTTTCTTT. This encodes CASSLFYRGREEANVDTEAFF.